Described below is a single TCR beta chain sequence and its context. This specimen belongs to a study of shared clonotypes between healthy human individuals. There are 15 residues in the CDR3. Trimming removed 4 bases from V and 5 bases from J; junction bases left unmatched: 8. Germline V gives CDR1 MNHEY, CDR2 SVGAGI. Generated by immunoSEQ multiplex PCR, the TCRdb table keeps only in-frame clones and is missing some. The sample contains approximately 1,500,000 clones, 95% to 99% of which appear only once. The source material was naive CD4+ T cells sorted from blood. Subset in this sample: CD45RA+ positively selected. This sequence was found in a man aged 25-45 years in good health. The chain recombines TRBV6-5 with TRBJ2-3; 8 positions agree with TRBD2. CDR3 amino acids: CASSLSGSREDTQYF. The CDR3 DNA reads TGTGCCAGCAGTTTGAGCGGGAGCAGGGAAGATACGCAGTATTTT.